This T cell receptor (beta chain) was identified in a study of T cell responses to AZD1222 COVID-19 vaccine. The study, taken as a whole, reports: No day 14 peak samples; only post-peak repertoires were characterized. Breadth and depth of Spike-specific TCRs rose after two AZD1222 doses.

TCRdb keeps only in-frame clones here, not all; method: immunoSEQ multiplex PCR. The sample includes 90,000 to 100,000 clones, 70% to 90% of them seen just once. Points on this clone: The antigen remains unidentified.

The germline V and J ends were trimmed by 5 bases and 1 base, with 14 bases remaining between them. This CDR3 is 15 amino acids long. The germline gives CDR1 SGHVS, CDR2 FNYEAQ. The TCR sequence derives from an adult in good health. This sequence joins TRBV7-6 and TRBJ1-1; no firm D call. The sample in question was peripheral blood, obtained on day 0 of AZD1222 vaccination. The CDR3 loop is CASSQPWAGNTEAFF. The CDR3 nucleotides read TGTGCCAGCAGCCAACCCTGGGCCGGGAACACTGAAGCTTTCTTT. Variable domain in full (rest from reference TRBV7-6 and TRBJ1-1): GAGVSQSPRYKVTKRGQDVALRCDPISGHVSLYWYRQALGQGPEFLTYFNYEAQQDKSGLPNDRFSAERPEGSISTLTIQRTEQRDSAMYRCASSQPWAGNTEAFFGQGTRLTVV.